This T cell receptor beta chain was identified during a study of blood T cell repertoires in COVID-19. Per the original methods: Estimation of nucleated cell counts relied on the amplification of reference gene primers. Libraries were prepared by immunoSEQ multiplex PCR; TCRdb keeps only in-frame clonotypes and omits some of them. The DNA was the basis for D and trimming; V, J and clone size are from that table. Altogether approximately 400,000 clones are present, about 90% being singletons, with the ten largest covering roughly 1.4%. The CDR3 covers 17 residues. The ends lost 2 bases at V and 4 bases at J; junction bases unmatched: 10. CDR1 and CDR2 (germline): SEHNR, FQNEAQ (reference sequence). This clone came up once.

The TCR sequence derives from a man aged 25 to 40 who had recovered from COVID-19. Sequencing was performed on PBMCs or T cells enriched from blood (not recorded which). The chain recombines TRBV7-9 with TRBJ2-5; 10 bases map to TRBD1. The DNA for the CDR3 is TGTGCCAGCAGCTTACCGAGCGCGGGACAGGGGCCAGAGACCCAGTACTTC. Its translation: CASSLPSAGQGPETQYF.